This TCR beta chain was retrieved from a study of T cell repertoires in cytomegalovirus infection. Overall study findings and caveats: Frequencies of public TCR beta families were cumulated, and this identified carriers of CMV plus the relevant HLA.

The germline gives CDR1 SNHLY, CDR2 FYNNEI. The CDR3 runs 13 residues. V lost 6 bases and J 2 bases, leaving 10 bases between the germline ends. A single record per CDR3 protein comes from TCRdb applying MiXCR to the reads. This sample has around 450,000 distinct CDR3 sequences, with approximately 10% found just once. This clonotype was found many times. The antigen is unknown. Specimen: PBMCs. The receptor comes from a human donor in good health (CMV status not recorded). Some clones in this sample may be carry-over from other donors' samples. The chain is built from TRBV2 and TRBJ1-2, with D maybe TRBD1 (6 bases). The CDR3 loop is CASRTQGNYGYTF. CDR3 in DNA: TGTGCCAGCAGGACCCAGGGGAACTATGGCTACACCTTC.